There are a few counts of the clone carrying this T cell receptor (beta chain). Its cognate antigen is unknown. Each CDR3 protein gets one entry after TCRdb re-called the 5' RACE reads with MiXCR. The sample has 300,000 to 350,000 distinct CDR3 sequences, around 21% seen once. The CDR3 length is 17 residues. J was trimmed by 5 bases and V by 5 bases; bases with no gene match: 11. The V gene's germline CDR1 is SGHTA and CDR2 FQGNSA. The sample is drawn from a study of CD8 T cells in ankylosing spondylitis. Study-wide points: Reportedly, matched ankylosing spondylitis synovial fluid was significantly enriched for disease-linked clones. A TCR beta motif of roughly 8 highly homologous variants seemed to mark ankylosing spondylitis blood.

This TCR was recovered from a female donor with ankylosing spondylitis or in good health (not recorded which). The chain employs TRBV7-2 and TRBJ2-3; TRBD2 agrees at 12 bases. Sequencing was done on a sample of blood, either unsorted or a sorted T cell fraction (not recorded which). In nucleotides, the CDR3 is TGTGCCAGCAGCGCCATGACTAGCGGGAGAGGGGAAGATACGCAGTATTTT. The encoded protein is CASSAMTSGRGEDTQYF. The full variable domain, completed using reference TRBV7-2 and TRBJ2-3, is GAGVSQSPSNKVTEKGKDVELRCDPISGHTALYWYRQSLGQGLEFLIYFQGNSAPDKSGLPSDRFSAERTGGSVSTLTIQRTQQEDSAVYLCASSAMTSGRGEDTQYFGPGTRLTVL.